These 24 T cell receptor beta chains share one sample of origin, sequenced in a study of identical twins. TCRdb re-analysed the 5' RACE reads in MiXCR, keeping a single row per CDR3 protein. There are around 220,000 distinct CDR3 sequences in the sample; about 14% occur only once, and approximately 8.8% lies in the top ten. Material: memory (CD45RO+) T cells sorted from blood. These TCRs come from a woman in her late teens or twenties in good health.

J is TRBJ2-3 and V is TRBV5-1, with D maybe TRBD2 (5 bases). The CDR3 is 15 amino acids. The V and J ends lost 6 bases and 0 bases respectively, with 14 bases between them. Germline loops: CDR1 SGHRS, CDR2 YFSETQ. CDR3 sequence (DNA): TGCGCCAGCAACCTACTAGGTACTAGCACAGATACGCAGTATTTT. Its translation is CASNLLGTSTDTQYF.

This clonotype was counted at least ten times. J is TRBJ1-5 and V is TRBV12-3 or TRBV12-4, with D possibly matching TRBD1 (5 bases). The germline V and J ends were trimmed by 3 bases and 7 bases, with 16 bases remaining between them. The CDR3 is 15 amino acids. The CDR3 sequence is CASSFGLRGGQPQHF. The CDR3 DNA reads TGTGCCAGCAGTTTCGGGTTGAGGGGAGGCCAGCCCCAGCATTTT.

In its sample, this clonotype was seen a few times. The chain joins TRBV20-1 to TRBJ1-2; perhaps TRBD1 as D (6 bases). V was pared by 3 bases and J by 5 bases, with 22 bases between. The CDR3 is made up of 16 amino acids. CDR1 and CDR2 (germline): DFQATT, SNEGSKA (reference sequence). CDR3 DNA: TGCAGTGCTAGTAGCGGTCAGGGGCGGGATGGATATGGCTACACCTTC. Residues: CSASSGQGRDGYGYTF.

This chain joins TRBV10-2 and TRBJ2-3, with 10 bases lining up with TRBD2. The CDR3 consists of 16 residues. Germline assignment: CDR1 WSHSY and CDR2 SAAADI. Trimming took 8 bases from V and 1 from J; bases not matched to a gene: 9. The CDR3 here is CASVSIGLAGTDTQYF. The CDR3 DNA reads TGCGCCAGCGTCAGTATTGGACTAGCGGGCACAGATACGCAGTATTTT.

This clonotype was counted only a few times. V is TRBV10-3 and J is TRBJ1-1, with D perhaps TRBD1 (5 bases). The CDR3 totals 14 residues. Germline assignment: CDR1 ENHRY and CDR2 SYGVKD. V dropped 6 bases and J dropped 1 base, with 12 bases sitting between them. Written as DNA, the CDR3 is TGTGCCATCAGCGCGGGACCTAAGAACACTGAAGCTTTCTTT. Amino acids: CAISAGPKNTEAFF.

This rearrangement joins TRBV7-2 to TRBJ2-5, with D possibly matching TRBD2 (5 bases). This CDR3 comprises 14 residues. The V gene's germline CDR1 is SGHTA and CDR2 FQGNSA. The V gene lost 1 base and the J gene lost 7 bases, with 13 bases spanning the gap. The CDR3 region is CASSLEPDAGTQYF. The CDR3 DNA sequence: TGTGCCAGCAGCTTAGAACCGGATGCGGGGACCCAGTACTTC.

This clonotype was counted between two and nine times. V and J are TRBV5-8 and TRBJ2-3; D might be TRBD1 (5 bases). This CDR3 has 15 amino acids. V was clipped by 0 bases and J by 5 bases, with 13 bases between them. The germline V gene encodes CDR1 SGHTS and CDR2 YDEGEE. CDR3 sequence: CASSLGQPDLDTQYF. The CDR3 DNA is TGTGCCAGCAGCTTGGGACAGCCAGATCTAGATACGCAGTATTTT.

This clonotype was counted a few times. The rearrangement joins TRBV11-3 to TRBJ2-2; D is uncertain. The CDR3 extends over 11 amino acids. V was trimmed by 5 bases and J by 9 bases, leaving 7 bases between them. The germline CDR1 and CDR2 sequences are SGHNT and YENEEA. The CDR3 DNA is TGTGCCAGCAGCCGGATGCGGGAGCTGTTTTTT. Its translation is CASSRMRELFF.

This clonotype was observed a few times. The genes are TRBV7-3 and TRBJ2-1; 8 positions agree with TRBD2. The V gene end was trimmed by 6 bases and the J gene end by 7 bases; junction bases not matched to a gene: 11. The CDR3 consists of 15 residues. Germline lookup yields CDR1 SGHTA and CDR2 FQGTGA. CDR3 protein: CASRPGGAYVNEQFF. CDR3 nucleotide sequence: TGTGCCAGCAGACCCGGGGGGGCCTATGTTAATGAGCAGTTCTTC. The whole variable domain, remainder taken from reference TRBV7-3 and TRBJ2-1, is GAGVSQTPSNKVTEKGKYVELRCDPISGHTALYWYRQSLGQGPEFLIYFQGTGAADDSGLPNDRFFAVRPEGSVSTLKIQRTERGDSAVYLCASRPGGAYVNEQFFGPGTRLTVL.

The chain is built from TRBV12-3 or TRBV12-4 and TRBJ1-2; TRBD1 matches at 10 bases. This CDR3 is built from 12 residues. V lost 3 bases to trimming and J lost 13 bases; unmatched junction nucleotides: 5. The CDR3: CASSFETGGRTF. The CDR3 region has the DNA TGTGCCAGCAGTTTCGAGACAGGGGGCCGCACCTTC.

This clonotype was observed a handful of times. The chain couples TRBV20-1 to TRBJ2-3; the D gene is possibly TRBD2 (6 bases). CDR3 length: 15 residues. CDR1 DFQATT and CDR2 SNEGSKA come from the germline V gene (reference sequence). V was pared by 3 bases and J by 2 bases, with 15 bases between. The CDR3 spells CSARTPRESTDTQYF. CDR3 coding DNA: TGCAGTGCTAGGACCCCACGGGAGTCCACAGATACGCAGTATTTT.

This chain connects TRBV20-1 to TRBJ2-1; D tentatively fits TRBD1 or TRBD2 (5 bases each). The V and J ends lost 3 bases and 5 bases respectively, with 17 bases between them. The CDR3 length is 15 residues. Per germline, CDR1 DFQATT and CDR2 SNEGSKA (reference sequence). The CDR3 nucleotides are TGCAGTGCTAGTCAACCCGGGGCAATCAACAATGAGCAGTTCTTC. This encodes CSASQPGAINNEQFF.

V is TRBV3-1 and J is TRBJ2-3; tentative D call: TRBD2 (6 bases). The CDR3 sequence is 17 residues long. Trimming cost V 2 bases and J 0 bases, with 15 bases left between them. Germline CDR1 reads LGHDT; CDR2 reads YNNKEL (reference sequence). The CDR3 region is CASSQLGAGSSTDTQYF. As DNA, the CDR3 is TGTGCCAGCAGCCAACTAGGGGCGGGGTCGAGCACAGATACGCAGTATTTT.

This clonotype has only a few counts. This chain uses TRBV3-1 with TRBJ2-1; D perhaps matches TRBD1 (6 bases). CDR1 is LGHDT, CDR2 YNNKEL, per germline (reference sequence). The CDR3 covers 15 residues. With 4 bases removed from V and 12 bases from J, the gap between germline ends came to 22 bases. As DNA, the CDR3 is TGTGCCAGCAGCCCCCCCAGGGGTGAGCAGGGTTGGCAGTTCTTC. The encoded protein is CASSPPRGEQGWQFF.

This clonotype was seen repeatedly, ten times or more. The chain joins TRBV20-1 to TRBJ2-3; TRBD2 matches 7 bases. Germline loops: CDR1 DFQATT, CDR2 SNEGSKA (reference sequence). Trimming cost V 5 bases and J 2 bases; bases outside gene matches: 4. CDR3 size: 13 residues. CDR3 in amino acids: CSAPRESTDTQYF. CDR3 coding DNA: TGCAGTGCTCCGCGGGAGTCCACAGATACGCAGTATTTT.

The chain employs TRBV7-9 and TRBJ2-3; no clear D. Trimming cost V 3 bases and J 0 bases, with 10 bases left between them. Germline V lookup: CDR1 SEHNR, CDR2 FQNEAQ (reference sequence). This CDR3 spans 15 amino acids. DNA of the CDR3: TGTGCCAGCAGCTTCGTAGCTGGAAGCACAGATACGCAGTATTTT. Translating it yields CASSFVAGSTDTQYF. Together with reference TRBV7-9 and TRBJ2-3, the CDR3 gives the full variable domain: DTGVSQNPRHKITKRGQNVTFRCDPISEHNRLYWYRQTLGQGPEFLTYFQNEAQLEKSRLLSDRFSAERPKGSFSTLEIQRTEQGDSAMYLCASSFVAGSTDTQYFGPGTRLTVL.

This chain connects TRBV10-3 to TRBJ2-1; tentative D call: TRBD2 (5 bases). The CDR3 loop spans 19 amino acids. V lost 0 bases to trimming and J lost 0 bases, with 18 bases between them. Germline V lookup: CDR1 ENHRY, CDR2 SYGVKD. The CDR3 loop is CAISESVGGGKSSYNEQFF. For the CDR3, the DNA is TGTGCCATCAGTGAGTCCGTAGGAGGCGGAAAGAGCTCCTACAATGAGCAGTTCTTC.

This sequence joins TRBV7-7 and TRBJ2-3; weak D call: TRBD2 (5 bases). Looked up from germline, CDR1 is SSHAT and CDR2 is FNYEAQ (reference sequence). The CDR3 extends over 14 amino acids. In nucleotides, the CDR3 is TGTGCTAGCTTAGCGACCGGCCCTCGGAGTACGCAGTATTTT. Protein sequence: CASLATGPRSTQYF.

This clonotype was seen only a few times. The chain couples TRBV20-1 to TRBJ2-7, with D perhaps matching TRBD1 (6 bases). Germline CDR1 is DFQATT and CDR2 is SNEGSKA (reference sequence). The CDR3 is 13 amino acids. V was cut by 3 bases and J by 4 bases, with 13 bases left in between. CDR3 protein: CSARLGTQYEQYF. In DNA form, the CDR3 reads TGCAGTGCTAGGCTGGGGACACAGTACGAGCAGTACTTC.

The CDR3: CASSLDRSYEQYF. As DNA, the CDR3 is TGTGCCAGCAGCTTGGACAGGTCCTACGAGCAGTACTTC. The chain couples TRBV5-4 to TRBJ2-7, with D possibly TRBD1 on 5 matching bases. Germline values: CDR1 SGHNT, CDR2 YYREEE (reference sequence). This CDR3 comprises 13 residues. V was trimmed by 0 bases and J by 1 base, leaving 5 bases between them.

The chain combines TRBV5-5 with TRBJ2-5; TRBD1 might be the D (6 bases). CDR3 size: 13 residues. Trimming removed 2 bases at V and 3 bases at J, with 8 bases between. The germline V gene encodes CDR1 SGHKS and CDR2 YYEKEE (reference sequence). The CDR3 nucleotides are TGTGCCAGCAGCTTCCCAGGGGAAGAGACCCAGTACTTC. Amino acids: CASSFPGEETQYF.

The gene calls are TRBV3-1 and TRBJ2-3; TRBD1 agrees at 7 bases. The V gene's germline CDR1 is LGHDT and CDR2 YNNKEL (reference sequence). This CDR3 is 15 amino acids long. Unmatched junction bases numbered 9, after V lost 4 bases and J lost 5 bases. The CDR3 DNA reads TGTGCCAGCAGCCGTCAAGGGGGCCGAGGAGATACGCAGTATTTT. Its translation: CASSRQGGRGDTQYF.

CDR3 coding DNA: TGTGCCAGCAGCTTGGGCGTGGCGGGCCCAACTAATGAAAAACTGTTTTTT. It is translated as CASSLGVAGPTNEKLFF. The V gene is TRBV5-6, the J gene TRBJ1-4; D uncertain. CDR1 and CDR2 (germline): SGHDT, YYEEEE. The CDR3 covers 17 residues. V lost 0 bases and J lost 0, with 12 bases in between. Looking up the rest from reference TRBV5-6 and TRBJ1-4 gives the full variable domain: DAGVTQSPTHLIKTRGQQVTLRCSPKSGHDTVSWYQQALGQGPQFIFQYYEEEERQRGNFPDRFSGHQFPNYSSELNVNALLLGDSALYLCASSLGVAGPTNEKLFFGSGTQLSVL.

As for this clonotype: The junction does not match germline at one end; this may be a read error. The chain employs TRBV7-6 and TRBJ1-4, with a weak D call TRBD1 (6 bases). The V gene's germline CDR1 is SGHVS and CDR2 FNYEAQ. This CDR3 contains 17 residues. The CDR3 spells CASTLKTGTIGSEKLFF. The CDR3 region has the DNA TGTGCCAGCACCTTAAAAACAGGGACAATTGGCTCTGAAAAACTGTTTTTT.